A selection of T cell receptor beta chains follows, all from one sample in a study of control samples from healthy donors and cancer patients. Clones were read by immunoSEQ multiplex PCR, and TCRdb kept only the in-frame ones, dropping some. The sample yields tens of thousands of clones, about nine tenths seen once. What was sequenced was PBMCs. All receptors come from a woman aged 45-59 years with colorectal cancer. The CDR3 runs from the conserved cysteine through the conserved F or W. Fields, in order: D gene, J gene, V gene, clone size, CDR3 protein, CDR3 DNA. A D gene is named only where the DNA matches it firmly. Expanded clones are given a class, and other clones once, few, many or no size at all.

d_gene: TRBD1; j_gene: TRBJ1-5; v_gene: TRBV18; abundance: NA; CDR3aa: CASSPDRGNQPQHF; CDR3nt: TGTGCCAGCTCCCCCGACAGGGGGAATCAGCCCCAGCATTTT
d_gene: TRBD1; j_gene: TRBJ1-3; v_gene: TRBV9; abundance: NA; CDR3aa: CASSVPRRTGTGNTIYF; CDR3nt: TGTGCCAGCAGCGTCCCCCGCAGGACAGGGACTGGAAACACCATATATTTT
d_gene: NA; j_gene: TRBJ1-5; v_gene: TRBV28; abundance: NA; CDR3aa: CASSSRTGAGNQPQHF; CDR3nt: TGTGCCAGCAGTTCTAGGACTGGGGCTGGGAATCAGCCCCAGCATTTT
d_gene: NA; j_gene: TRBJ2-5; v_gene: TRBV4-3; abundance: NA; CDR3aa: CASSQATRRETQYF; CDR3nt: TGCGCCAGCAGCCAAGCAACCCGACGCGAGACCCAGTACTTC
d_gene: TRBD1; j_gene: TRBJ2-6; v_gene: TRBV7-2; abundance: NA; CDR3aa: CASSLAGTGVGANVLTF; CDR3nt: TGTGCCAGCAGCTTAGCCGGGACAGGGGTTGGGGCCAACGTCCTGACTTTC
d_gene: TRBD1; j_gene: TRBJ1-5; v_gene: TRBV2; abundance: NA; CDR3aa: CASSEIRTGQPQHF; CDR3nt: TGTGCCAGCAGTGAAATTAGGACAGGTCAGCCCCAGCATTTT
d_gene: TRBD1; j_gene: TRBJ1-2; v_gene: TRBV7-4; abundance: NA; CDR3aa: CASSLVGQGGGNYGYTF; CDR3nt: TGTGCCAGCAGCTTAGTTGGACAGGGAGGGGGTAACTATGGCTACACCTTC
d_gene: NA; j_gene: TRBJ1-3; v_gene: TRBV5-1; abundance: NA; CDR3aa: CASSPGPTSGNTIYF; CDR3nt: TGCGCCAGCAGTCCGGGGCCTACCTCTGGAAACACCATATATTTT
d_gene: NA; j_gene: TRBJ1-1; v_gene: TRBV6-1; abundance: NA; CDR3aa: CASSEEGSGYTEAFF; CDR3nt: TGTGCCAGCAGTGAAGAAGGGTCGGGGTACACTGAAGCTTTCTTT
d_gene: NA; j_gene: TRBJ1-5; v_gene: TRBV6-2/TRBV6-3; abundance: NA; CDR3aa: CASSGGRGEPQHF; CDR3nt: TGTGCCAGCAGCGGAGGCAGGGGTGAGCCCCAGCATTTT
d_gene: TRBD1; j_gene: TRBJ1-5; v_gene: TRBV18; abundance: NA; CDR3aa: CASSSKSAGTGNQPQHF; CDR3nt: TGTGCCAGCTCAAGTAAATCCGCCGGGACAGGAAATCAGCCCCAGCATTTT
d_gene: NA; j_gene: TRBJ2-1; v_gene: TRBV27; abundance: NA; CDR3aa: CASSLAHTYLSSYNEQFF; CDR3nt: TGTGCCAGCAGTTTAGCCCATACTTACCTAAGCTCCTACAATGAGCAGTTCTTC
d_gene: NA; j_gene: TRBJ1-3; v_gene: TRBV5-1; abundance: NA; CDR3aa: CASTSGDGNTIYF; CDR3nt: TGCGCCAGCACGTCAGGGGATGGAAACACCATATATTTT
d_gene: NA; j_gene: TRBJ1-5; v_gene: TRBV10-3; abundance: few; CDR3aa: CAISEVGTSNQPQHF; CDR3nt: TGTGCCATCAGTGAAGTAGGGACCAGCAATCAGCCCCAGCATTTT